The next 11 T cell receptor beta chains were all read from a single sample in a study of human T cells and chemical hapten exposure. As to time point: patch test 2, 6 weeks after DPC sensitization. The treatment was: therapeutic diphenylcyclopropenone sensitization with weekly scalp DPC. TCRdb used MiXCR to reprocess the RACE reads, holding one entry per CDR3 protein. The data show 85,000 to 100,000 distinct CDR3 sequences, about 11% seen once. The starting material was whole blood, obtained in connection with sensitization to the hapten diphenylcyclopropenone (DPC). These receptors were collected from a man aged 35-49 years with alopecia areata. Some clones in this sample may be carry-over from other donors' samples.

This clonotype has only a few counts. The V call is TRBV4-1, the J call TRBJ1-1, with 9 bases matching TRBD1. Looked up from germline, CDR1 is MGHRA and CDR2 is YSYEKL. The CDR3 spans 17 residues. Germline trimming cut 4 bases from V and 7 bases from J; bases unmatched to any gene: 16. The DNA of the CDR3 is TGCGCCAGCAGCCTTATGGTCTATGGGACAGGGAGTGATGAAGCTTTCTTT. Protein: CASSLMVYGTGSDEAFF.

This sequence joins TRBV7-9 and TRBJ2-2; D gene unclear. CDR1 and CDR2 (germline): SEHNR, FQNEAQ (reference sequence). The CDR3 is 12 amino acids. V lost 3 bases to trimming and J lost 5 bases, with 4 bases between them. The CDR3 DNA reads TGTGCCAGCAGCTTGAGAACCGGGGAGCTGTTTTTT. This sequence encodes CASSLRTGELFF.

This clonotype has a handful of counts. The V call is TRBV29-1, the J call TRBJ1-2, with a possible D match to TRBD1 (5 bases). V was pared by 3 bases and J by 8 bases, with 10 bases between. The germline V gene encodes CDR1 SQVTM and CDR2 ANQGSEA. The CDR3 length is 11 residues. CDR3 sequence reads: CSVEGGDGYTF. The CDR3, as DNA: TGCAGCGTTGAGGGGGGGGACGGCTACACCTTC. Looking up the rest from reference TRBV29-1 and TRBJ1-2 gives the full variable domain: SAVISQKPSRDICQRGTSLTIQCQVDSQVTMMFWYRQQPGQSLTLIATANQGSEATYESGFVIDKFPISRPNLTFSTLTVSNMSPEDSSIYLCSVEGGDGYTFGSGTRLTVV.

The chain couples TRBV19 to TRBJ2-3; possibly TRBD1 or TRBD2 for D (5 bases each). Germline V gene data show CDR1 as LNHDA and CDR2 as SQIVND (reference sequence). This CDR3 region has 15 residues. V lost 5 bases and J 6 bases, leaving 18 bases between the germline ends. CDR3: CASSEGPRTVDTQYF. The CDR3 DNA reads as TGTGCCAGTAGTGAGGGACCACGCACAGTGGATACGCAGTATTTT.

The chain is built from TRBV6-6 and TRBJ2-7; 9 bases agree with TRBD2. The CDR3 sequence is 15 residues long. Germline V lookup: CDR1 MNHNY, CDR2 SVGAGI (reference sequence). V shed 6 bases, J shed 1 base, and the junction held 7 bases outside the gene matches. The CDR3, as DNA: TGTGCCAGCAGGGGCGGGACTAGCTCTTCCTACGAGCAGTACTTC. Amino acids: CASRGGTSSSYEQYF.

This clonotype was counted only a few times. This CDR3 reads CASSEKGNYGYTF. In DNA form, the CDR3 reads TGTGCCAGCAGTGAAAAGGGGAACTATGGCTACACCTTC. The rearrangement uses TRBV6-1 and TRBJ1-2; tentatively, D is TRBD1 (5 bases). V lost 2 bases and J 2 bases, leaving 6 bases between the germline ends. Germline CDR1 MNHNS, CDR2 SASEGT. The length of the CDR3 is 13 residues.

This clonotype was seen only a few times. This chain joins TRBV7-3 and TRBJ1-1; the match to TRBD1 covers 9 bases. Germline V gives CDR1 SGHTA, CDR2 FQGTGA. The CDR3 spans 15 residues. Germline trimming cut 5 bases from V and 5 bases from J; bases unmatched to any gene: 9. CDR3 sequence: CASSSPGQGLTEAFF. The CDR3 nucleotides read TGTGCCAGCAGCAGTCCGGGACAGGGTCTTACTGAAGCTTTCTTT.

This chain's CDR3 is CASSSDSLRADTQYF. DNA for the CDR3: TGTGCCAGCAGCTCGGACAGCTTACGGGCAGATACGCAGTATTTT. This chain links TRBV13 with TRBJ2-3; a weak D match, TRBD1 (6 bases). The CDR3 loop spans 15 amino acids. Trimming removed 4 bases at V and 4 bases at J, with 15 bases between. The germline CDR1 and CDR2 sequences are PRHDT and FYEKMQ (reference sequence). The full variable domain, in which reference TRBV13 and TRBJ2-3 provide the parts outside the CDR3, is AAGVIQSPRHLIKEKRETATLKCYPIPRHDTVYWYQQGPGQDPQFLISFYEKMQSDKGSIPDRFSAQQFSDYHSELNMSSLELGDSALYFCASSSDSLRADTQYFGPGTRLTVL.

The rearrangement uses TRBV5-5 and TRBJ2-3; 10 nucleotides match TRBD2. Trimming removed 7 bases from V and 4 bases from J; junction bases left unmatched: 9. The CDR3 consists of 15 residues. Germline V gene lookup returns CDR1 SGHKS and CDR2 YYEKEE (reference sequence). The CDR3 region is CASRRLAGVSDTQYF. The CDR3 bases are TGTGCCAGCCGCCGGCTAGCGGGAGTTTCAGATACGCAGTATTTT.

There are a few counts of this clonotype. The V and J genes are TRBV4-2 and TRBJ2-3; 8 nucleotides match TRBD2. This CDR3 is built from 18 residues. Germline-derived CDR1 and CDR2 are LGHNA and YNFKEQ. Trimming removed 1 base from V and 3 bases from J; junction bases left unmatched: 12. The CDR3 region is CASSQGGGPKGRTDTQYF. DNA of the CDR3: TGTGCCAGCAGCCAAGGCGGGGGGCCCAAAGGTCGTACAGATACGCAGTATTTT.

This clonotype was observed at least ten times. The chain couples TRBV28 to TRBJ1-5, with TRBD1 identical over 7 bases. V was clipped by 4 bases and J by 1 base; unmatched bases: 7. Germline loops: CDR1 MDHEN, CDR2 SYDVKM. The CDR3 has 16 amino acids. The CDR3 region is CASSSPGQTSNQPQHF. In DNA form, the CDR3 reads TGTGCCAGCAGTTCCCCGGGACAGACCAGCAATCAGCCCCAGCATTTT.